The 19 T cell receptor beta chains presented below share a single source sample, sequenced in a study of regulatory T cells in long-lasting Graves disease (dated by TCRdb to about 2021). Taken with the paper, the label for time point translates to: persistent/refractory GD, antithyroid drugs over 5 years with positive TRAb. For both TCR sequencing and RNA sequencing, RNA was extracted from PBMCs using TRIzol. Library method: multiplex PCR. Reads for this sample came from an Illumina HiSeq 4000. iRepertoire HTBI primers and Arm-PCR amplification of CDR3 regions were used to construct TCR beta libraries. The public reads were quality trimmed at Q25 with fastp and then assembled into clones with MiXCR by TCRdb, keeping productive beta chains. Rows are combined by CDR3 protein, so each entry shows the most common genes and DNA. The sample yields about 430,000 distinct CDR3 sequences; around a fifth were counted once. Approximately 14% of the sample rests with the top ten.

This sample comprised peripheral blood mononuclear cells (PBMCs), obtained when the disease was refractory, from a patient treated with antithyroid drugs. The receptor source for this set is a female donor with Graves disease.

A few counts support this clonotype. The chain is built from TRBV18 and TRBJ1-1; D is undetermined. Germline CDR1 and CDR2: KGHSH and LQKENI. This CDR3 has 15 amino acids. V was cut by 3 bases and J by 3 bases, with 14 bases left in between. The CDR3 here is CASSPPSMGDTEAFF. In DNA form, the CDR3 reads TGTGCCAGCTCACCCCCATCCATGGGCGACACTGAAGCTTTCTTT.

In its sample, this clonotype was seen many times. V is TRBV5-1 and J is TRBJ1-5; D remains ambiguous. The CDR3 is 13 amino acids. The germline V gene encodes CDR1 SGHRS and CDR2 YFSETQ. Trimming stripped 3 bases from V and 7 bases from J, with 11 bases between. The CDR3 region is CASSSSVDQPQHF. The CDR3 nucleotides are TGCGCCAGCAGCTCCTCTGTAGACCAGCCCCAGCATTTT.

This clonotype has ten or more counts. V is TRBV28 and J is TRBJ2-7; the D is unclear. Trimming left V 2 bases short and J 4 bases short, with 9 bases between. The CDR3 length is 13 residues. Germline V gene lookup returns CDR1 MDHEN and CDR2 SYDVKM. The CDR3 sequence is CASSLATPYEQYF. CDR3 DNA: TGTGCCAGCAGTTTAGCTACACCTTACGAGCAGTACTTC.

As for this clonotype: Just one base apart from a much larger clone, this may be a read error. The CDR3 carries no conserved terminal phenylalanine or tryptophan, so it likely arises from a read error. The chain combines TRBV20-1 with TRBJ2-5; D is uncertain. Germline assignment: CDR1 DFQATT and CDR2 SNEGSKA (reference sequence). The CDR3 covers 12 residues. CDR3 DNA: TGCAGCACCCTACGCGTTCAAGAGACCCAGTACTCC. This gives the protein CSTLRVQETQYS.

There are many counts of this clonotype. This chain joins TRBV20-1 and TRBJ2-5; D may be TRBD1 or TRBD2 (5 bases each). From germline, CDR1 is DFQATT and CDR2 SNEGSKA (reference sequence). The V end was cut by 3 bases, the J end by 2 bases, with 13 bases between. The CDR3 totals 14 residues. The CDR3 is CSARPNGGQETQYF. The CDR3 DNA sequence: TGCAGTGCTAGGCCAAATGGGGGTCAAGAGACCCAGTACTTC.

The chain has TRBV12-3 or TRBV12-4 and TRBJ1-1; TRBD1 is a possible D gene (5 bases). V lost 4 bases and J 1 base, leaving 19 bases between the germline ends. The CDR3 runs 17 residues. In DNA form, the CDR3 reads TGTGCCAGCAGTTCCGGCCCCGACCAGACAGCGAACACTGAAGCTTTCTTT. Encoded protein: CASSSGPDQTANTEAFF.

This chain joins TRBV20-1 and TRBJ2-5, with D perhaps TRBD2 (6 bases). The CDR3 length is 12 residues. CDR1 and CDR2 (germline): DFQATT, SNEGSKA (reference sequence). The V end lost 3 bases, the J end lost 1 base, and 6 bases lay between the germline ends. DNA of the CDR3: TGCAGTGCTAGCGGGAGCCAAGAGACCCAGTACTTC. It yields the protein CSASGSQETQYF.

The V gene is TRBV9, the J gene TRBJ2-2; D is perhaps TRBD2 (6 bases). This CDR3 has 14 amino acids. The germline V gene has CDR1 SGDLS and CDR2 YYNGEE. Trimming cost V 4 bases and J 4 bases, with 11 bases left between them. As DNA, the CDR3 is TGTGCCAGCAGCACGGGAGCGGCCACCGGGGAGCTGTTTTTT. Its protein product is CASSTGAATGELFF.

There are a few counts of this clonotype. The chain combines TRBV29-1 with TRBJ1-1; D gene ambiguous. Trimming left V 5 bases short and J 1 base short, with 8 bases between. Germline V gene lookup returns CDR1 SQVTM and CDR2 ANQGSEA. The CDR3 is 12 residues long. The CDR3 protein is CSVSEPNTEAFF. CDR3 nucleotides: TGCAGCGTTTCCGAACCGAACACTGAAGCTTTCTTT.

The gene calls are TRBV4-1 and TRBJ2-2; tentative D call: TRBD2 (5 bases). Between the trimmed V and J ends, which lost 1 base and 5 bases, there was a span of 11 bases. The CDR3 runs to 15 residues. The germline CDR1 and CDR2 sequences are MGHRA and YSYEKL. The CDR3 region has the DNA TGCGCCAGCAGCCAAGTTGGGGAGCTTACCGGGGAGCTGTTTTTT. It yields the protein CASSQVGELTGELFF.

Ten or more counts support this clonotype. This rearrangement joins TRBV28 to TRBJ2-7; TRBD2 agrees at 10 bases. Germline CDR1 MDHEN, CDR2 SYDVKM. The CDR3 consists of 13 residues. J gave up 3 bases and V 6 bases, and 2 bases lay outside the gene matches. Written as DNA, the CDR3 is TGTGCCAGCAGCCCTAGCGGGAGCTACGAGCAGTACTTC. The encoded protein is CASSPSGSYEQYF.

Remarks on this clonotype: This sequence may be a read error, since a much larger clone differs from it by one base. The genes are TRBV11-2 and TRBJ1-2; D possibly corresponds to TRBD1 (6 bases). V was trimmed by 4 bases and J by 6 bases, leaving 15 bases between them. Germline CDR1 is SGHAT and CDR2 is FQNNGV. CDR3 length: 14 amino acids. DNA for the CDR3: TGTGCCAGCAGCTCCAAAACAGGGATCCATGGCTACACCTTC. As protein: CASSSKTGIHGYTF. The variable domain in full, with the rest retrieved from reference TRBV11-2 and TRBJ1-2, is EAGVAQSPRYKIIEKRQSVAFWCNPISGHATLYWYQQILGQGPKLLIQFQNNGVVDDSQLPKDRFSAERLKGVDSTLKIQPAKLEDSAVYLCASSSKTGIHGYTFGSGTRLTVV.

This clonotype has at least ten counts. The chain links TRBV6-1 to TRBJ2-1, with 10 bases lining up with TRBD1. V dropped 6 bases and J dropped 2; count of bases not matched to a gene: 7. CDR1 is MNHNS, CDR2 SASEGT, per germline. The CDR3 is 16 amino acids. The DNA of the CDR3 is TGTGCCAGCAGCCTAAAAGGACAGGGGGCCTACAATGAGCAGTTCTTC. Protein product: CASSLKGQGAYNEQFF.

V usage is TRBV2 and J usage is TRBJ2-1; possible D gene TRBD2, 5 bases. This CDR3 comprises 16 residues. Germline CDR1 is SNHLY and CDR2 is FYNNEI. V lost 1 base and J 2 bases, leaving 12 bases between the germline ends. The CDR3 loop reads CASSEVSLGAYNEQFF. The CDR3 DNA reads as TGTGCCAGCAGTGAAGTGAGCCTCGGGGCCTACAATGAGCAGTTCTTC.

The V and J genes are TRBV7-9 and TRBJ2-2; D gene unclear. Germline lookup yields CDR1 SEHNR and CDR2 FQNEAQ (reference sequence). V shed 1 base and J shed 6 bases, with 9 bases lying between them. The CDR3 is made up of 14 amino acids. CDR3 residues: CASSLVSWAGELFF. The DNA for the CDR3 is TGTGCCAGCAGCTTAGTTTCGTGGGCCGGGGAGCTGTTTTTT.

Concerning this clonotype itself: A read error is possible here, since a much larger clone lies one base away. This sequence joins TRBV28 and TRBJ2-7; 10 nucleotides align to TRBD1. CDR3 length equals 15 residues. Per the germline V gene, CDR1 is MDHEN and CDR2 is SYDVKM. The CDR3 nucleotides are TGTGCCAACAGTGGGGACAGGGGACGCTCCTACGGGCAGTACTTC. Protein sequence: CANSGDRGRSYGQYF.

A word on this clonotype: It may be a read error: a sequence one base away is much more abundant. The chain couples TRBV28 to TRBJ2-7, with 7 positions matching TRBD2. The CDR3 extends over 15 amino acids. CDR1 and CDR2 from the germline V gene are MDHEN and SYDVKM. With 2 bases clipped from V and 2 bases from J, the junction kept 6 bases outside the gene matches. CDR3: CASSLPAGPTYEQYF. CDR3 sequence (DNA): TGTGCCAGCAGTTTACCAGCGGGGCCAACCTACGAGCAGTACTTC.

This clonotype was counted at least ten times. The V call is TRBV28, the J call TRBJ2-2; D uncertain. Per the germline V gene, CDR1 is MDHEN and CDR2 is SYDVKM. Between the trimmed V and J ends, which lost 7 bases and 3 bases, there was a span of 15 bases. CDR3 size: 15 residues. CDR3 in DNA: TGTGCCAGCACATTAGGAATTAGCTACACCGGGGAGCTGTTTTTT. Protein sequence: CASTLGISYTGELFF.

This clonotype was picked up one time. The rearrangement joins TRBV5-1 to TRBJ2-2, with 9 bases that match TRBD1. V lost 0 bases to trimming and J lost 0 bases; unmatched junction nucleotides: 6. From germline, CDR1 is SGHRS and CDR2 YFSETQ. This CDR3 region has 18 residues. The CDR3 loop reads CASSLDRGPLTNTGELFF. The CDR3 coding sequence is TGCGCCAGCAGCTTGGACAGGGGGCCCCTCACGAACACCGGGGAGCTGTTTTTT.